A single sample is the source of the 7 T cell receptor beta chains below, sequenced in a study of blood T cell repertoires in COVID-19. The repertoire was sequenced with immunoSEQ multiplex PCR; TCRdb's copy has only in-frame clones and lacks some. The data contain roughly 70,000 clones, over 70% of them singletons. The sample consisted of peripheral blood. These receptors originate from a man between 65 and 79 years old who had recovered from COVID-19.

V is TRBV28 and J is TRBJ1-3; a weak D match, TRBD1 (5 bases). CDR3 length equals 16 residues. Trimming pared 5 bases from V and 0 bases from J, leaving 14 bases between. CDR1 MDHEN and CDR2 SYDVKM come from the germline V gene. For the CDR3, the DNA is TGTGCCAGCAGTCCCTTCAGGGCGACCTCTGGAAACACCATATATTTT. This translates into CASSPFRATSGNTIYF.

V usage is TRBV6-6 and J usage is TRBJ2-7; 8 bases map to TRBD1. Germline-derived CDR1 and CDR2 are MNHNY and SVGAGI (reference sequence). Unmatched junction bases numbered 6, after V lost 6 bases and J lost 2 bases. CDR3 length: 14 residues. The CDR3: CASSRDRIAYEQYF. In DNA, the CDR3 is TGTGCCAGCAGCAGGGACAGGATAGCCTACGAGCAGTACTTC.

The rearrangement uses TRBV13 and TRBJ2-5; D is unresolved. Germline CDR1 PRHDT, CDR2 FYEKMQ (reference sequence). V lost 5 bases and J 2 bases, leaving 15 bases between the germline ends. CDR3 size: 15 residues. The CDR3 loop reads CASSLWIGGQETQYF. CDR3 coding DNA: TGTGCCAGCAGCCTCTGGATTGGCGGACAAGAGACCCAGTACTTC.

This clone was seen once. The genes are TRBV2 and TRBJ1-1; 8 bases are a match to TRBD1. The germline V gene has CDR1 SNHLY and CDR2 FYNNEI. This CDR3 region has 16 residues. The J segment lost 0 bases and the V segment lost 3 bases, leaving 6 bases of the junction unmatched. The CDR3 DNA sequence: TGTGCCAGCAGTGACCAGGGGGCGAACCTGAACACTGAAGCTTTCTTT. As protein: CASSDQGANLNTEAFF.

CDR3 region: CASSFSGSSYEQYF. CDR3 DNA sequence: TGTGCCAGCAGCTTTAGCGGGAGCTCCTACGAGCAGTACTTC. The gene calls are TRBV7-9 and TRBJ2-7; 9 nucleotides match TRBD2. V dropped 3 bases and J dropped 0; count of bases not matched to a gene: 0. The CDR3 covers 14 residues. Germline assignment: CDR1 SEHNR and CDR2 FQNEAQ (reference sequence).

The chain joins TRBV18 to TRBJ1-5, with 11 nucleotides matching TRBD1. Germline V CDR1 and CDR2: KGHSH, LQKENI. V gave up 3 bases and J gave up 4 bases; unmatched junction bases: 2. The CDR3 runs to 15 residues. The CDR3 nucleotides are TGTGCCAGCTCACCGGGACAGGGGGAGAATCAGCCCCAGCATTTT. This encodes CASSPGQGENQPQHF.

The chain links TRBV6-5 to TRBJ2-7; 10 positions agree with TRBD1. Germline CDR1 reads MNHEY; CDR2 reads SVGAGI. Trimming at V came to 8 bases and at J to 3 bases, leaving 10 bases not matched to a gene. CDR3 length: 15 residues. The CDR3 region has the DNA TGTGCCAGCGTCGTTCCGGGACAGGGGAACTACGAGCAGTACTTC. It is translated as CASVVPGQGNYEQYF.